This T cell receptor (beta chain) was sequenced in a study of blood T cells in healthy people across ages. It was with a sample-barcoded 5' primer and a J-beta primer mix that a second PCR of about 6 to 12 cycles was run. TCRdb reprocessed the 5' RACE reads via MiXCR and lists one record per CDR3 protein. This table holds 900,000 to 950,000 distinct CDR3 sequences, about 29% found once. Looked up from germline, CDR1 is DFQATT and CDR2 is SNEGSKA (reference sequence). The CDR3 has 14 residues. Unmatched junction bases numbered 12, after V lost 6 bases and J lost 10 bases. The same data also went into a second study, on T cells of mothers and their children. In that study: The overlap seen between related mothers and children slightly exceeded that of unrelated pairs, though not significantly.

V and J are TRBV20-1 and TRBJ2-1, with 10 positions matching TRBD2. The source of this sequence is a middle-aged woman in good health. Sequenced sample: blood. CDR3 in amino acids: CSARALAGAREQFF. CDR3 nucleotide sequence: TGCAGTGCCCGGGCCCTAGCGGGAGCCCGGGAGCAGTTCTTC.